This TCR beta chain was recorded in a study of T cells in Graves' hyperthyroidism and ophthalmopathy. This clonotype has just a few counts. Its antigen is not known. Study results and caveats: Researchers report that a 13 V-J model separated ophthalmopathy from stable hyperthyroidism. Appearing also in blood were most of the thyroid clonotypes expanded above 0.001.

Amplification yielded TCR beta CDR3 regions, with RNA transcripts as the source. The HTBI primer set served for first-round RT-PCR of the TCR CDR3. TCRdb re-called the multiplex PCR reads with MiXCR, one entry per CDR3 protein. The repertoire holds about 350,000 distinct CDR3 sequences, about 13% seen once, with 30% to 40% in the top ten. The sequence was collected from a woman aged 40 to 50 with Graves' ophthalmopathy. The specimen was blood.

CDR3 nucleotides: TGTGCCAGCAAGAGTTTGACAGCAGAGGGCCTGAGCACAGATACGCAGTATTTT. It specifies CASKSLTAEGLSTDTQYF. The rearrangement joins TRBV7-6 to TRBJ2-3; D may be TRBD1 or TRBD2 (5 bases each). The CDR3 covers 18 residues. Germline CDR1 is SGHVS and CDR2 is FNYEAQ. Trimming shortened V by 7 bases and J by 0 bases, and 23 bases separated the two germline ends.